This is a list of T cell receptor beta chains from one sample in a study of beta chain features in type 1 diabetes. Only in-frame clones appear in the TCRdb table, and some are missing; sequencing was by immunoSEQ multiplex PCR. The table lists about 660,000 clones, over 12% of them singletons. Sequencing was carried out using naive CD4+ T cells from blood. The receptors were sampled from a man between 18 and 29 years old with type 1 diabetes. The CDR3 runs from the conserved cysteine through the conserved F or W. A D gene is named only where the DNA matches it firmly. Only some rows state a clone size, as once, few, many or a class for expanded clones.

>-|TRBV23-1|TRBJ2-5|TRBD1
TGCGCCAGCAGTCTTCTGGACAGGGCGTACCAAGAGACCCAGTACTTC
CASSLLDRAYQETQYF
>few|TRBV5-1|TRBJ2-3|TRBD2
TGCGCCAGCAGCGGCGGGGGTACTAGCACAGATACGCAGTATTTT
CASSGGGTSTDTQYF
>few|TRBV9|TRBJ2-2|TRBD2
TGTGCCAGCAGCGTTACTCTTAGCGGGAGGTCCGGGGAGCTGTTTTTT
CASSVTLSGRSGELFF
>-|TRBV5-1|TRBJ2-7|TRBD1
TGCGCCAGCAGCTCCGGGACAGGGTGGTCCTACGAGCAGTACTTC
CASSSGTGWSYEQYF
>-|TRBV4-1|TRBJ2-7|-
TGCGCCAGCAGCCAAGGAAGTCAGGGGGGCTACGAGCAGTACTTC
CASSQGSQGGYEQYF
>few|TRBV20-1|TRBJ2-1|-
TGCAGTGCTAGAGTGAACCTTGAGCAGTTCTTC
CSARVNLEQFF
>-|TRBV7-2|TRBJ2-3|TRBD2
TGTGCCAGCAGCTCCCGGCTAGCGGGAATCACAGATACGCAGTATTTT
CASSSRLAGITDTQYF
>-|TRBV19|TRBJ2-5|-
TGTGCCAGTAGTATGGTGGGGGCGGAGACCCAGTACTTC
CASSMVGAETQYF
>-|TRBV7-9|TRBJ2-7|-
TGTGCCAGCAGCTTAGTGTCCAGGGAAAAGTACGAGCAGTACTTC
CASSLVSREKYEQYF
>few|TRBV7-2|TRBJ1-1|-
TGTGCCAGCAGCTTGGGGACGGTGAACACTGAAGCTTTCTTT
CASSLGTVNTEAFF
>-|TRBV9|TRBJ2-7|-
TGTGCCAGCAGCGTAGGAGTAGCGGAACTGGGGGAGCAGTACTTC
CASSVGVAELGEQYF
>-|TRBV28|TRBJ1-4|-
TGTGCCAGCAGTTTATCCGGGCCGAATGAAAAACTGTTTTTT
CASSLSGPNEKLFF
>few|TRBV2|TRBJ1-1|-
TGTGCCACATCAGAAAACAGGAACACTGAAGCTTTCTTT
CATSENRNTEAFF
>few|TRBV4-1|TRBJ2-1|-
TGCGCCAGCAGCCAAACAACGGCGGGAAAGGGTGAGCAGTTCTTC
CASSQTTAGKGEQFF